This TCR beta chain is from a study of shared clonotypes between healthy human individuals. Loaded into unsorted PBMC replicate PCRs was 300 ng DNA, 25,000 to 35,000 T cell genomes. Assay: immunoSEQ multiplex PCR; the TCRdb copy retains only in-frame clones and omits some. The sample shows approximately 440,000 clones, around 77% of them seen only once. With 6 bases clipped from V and 4 bases from J, the junction kept 8 bases outside the gene matches. Germline V gene lookup returns CDR1 SGHAT and CDR2 FQNNGV. This CDR3 is 14 amino acids long. Donors, healthy HIV-negative adults, lacked recent acute infections or vaccinations.

The chain employs TRBV11-2 and TRBJ2-7, with TRBD1 matching over 8 bases. This TCR came from a middle-aged woman in good health. Some clones in this sample may be carry-over from other donors' samples. Input material: PBMCs. CDR3 protein: CASRDTGGGYEQYF. CDR3 DNA: TGTGCCAGCAGGGATACAGGGGGTGGGTACGAGCAGTACTTC. Based on the CDR3 plus reference TRBV11-2 and TRBJ2-7, the full variable domain is EAGVAQSPRYKIIEKRQSVAFWCNPISGHATLYWYQQILGQGPKLLIQFQNNGVVDDSQLPKDRFSAERLKGVDSTLKIQPAKLEDSAVYLCASRDTGGGYEQYFGPGTRLTVT.